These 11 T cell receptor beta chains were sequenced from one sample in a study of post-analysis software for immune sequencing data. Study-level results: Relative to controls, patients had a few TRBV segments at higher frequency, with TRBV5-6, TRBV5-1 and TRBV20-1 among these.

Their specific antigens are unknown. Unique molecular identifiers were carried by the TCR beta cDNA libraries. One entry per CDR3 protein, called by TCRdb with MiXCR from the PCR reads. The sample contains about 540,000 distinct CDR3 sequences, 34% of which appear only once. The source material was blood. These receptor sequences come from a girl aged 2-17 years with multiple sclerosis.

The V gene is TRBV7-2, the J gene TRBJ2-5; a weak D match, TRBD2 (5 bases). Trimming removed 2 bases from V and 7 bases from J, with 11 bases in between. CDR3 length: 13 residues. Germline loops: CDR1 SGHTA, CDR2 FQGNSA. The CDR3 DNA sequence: TGTGCCAGCAGCTTACCCGGGGTCGGGACCCAGTACTTC. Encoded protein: CASSLPGVGTQYF. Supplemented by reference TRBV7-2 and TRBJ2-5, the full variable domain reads GAGVSQSPSNKVTEKGKDVELRCDPISGHTALYWYRQSLGQGLEFLIYFQGNSAPDKSGLPSDRFSAERTGGSVSTLTIQRTQQEDSAVYLCASSLPGVGTQYFGPGTRLLVL.

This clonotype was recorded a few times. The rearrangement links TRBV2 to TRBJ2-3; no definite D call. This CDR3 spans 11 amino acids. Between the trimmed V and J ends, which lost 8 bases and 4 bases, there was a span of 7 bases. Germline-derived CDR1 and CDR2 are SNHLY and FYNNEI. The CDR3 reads CASGPPDTQYF. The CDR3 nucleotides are TGTGCCAGCGGGCCCCCAGATACGCAGTATTTT.

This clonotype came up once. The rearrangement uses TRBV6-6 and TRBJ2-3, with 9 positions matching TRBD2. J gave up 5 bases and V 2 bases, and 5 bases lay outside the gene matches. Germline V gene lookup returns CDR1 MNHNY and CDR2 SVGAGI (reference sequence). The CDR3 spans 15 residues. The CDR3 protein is CASSYAGGLGDTQYF. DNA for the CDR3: TGTGCCAGCAGTTACGCGGGGGGGCTGGGAGATACGCAGTATTTT.

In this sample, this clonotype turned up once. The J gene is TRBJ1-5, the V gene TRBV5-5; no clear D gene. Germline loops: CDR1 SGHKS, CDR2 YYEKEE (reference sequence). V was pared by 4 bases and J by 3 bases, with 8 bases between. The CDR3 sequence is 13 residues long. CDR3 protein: CASSHSSNQPQHF. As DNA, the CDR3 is TGTGCCAGCAGCCATTCTTCCAATCAGCCCCAGCATTTT.

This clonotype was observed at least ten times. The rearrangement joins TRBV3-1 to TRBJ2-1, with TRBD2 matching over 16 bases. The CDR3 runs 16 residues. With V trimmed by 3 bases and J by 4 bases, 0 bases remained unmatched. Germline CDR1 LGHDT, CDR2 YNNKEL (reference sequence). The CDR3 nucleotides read TGTGCCAGCAGCCAGGGACTAGCGGGGGGGTACAATGAGCAGTTCTTC. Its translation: CASSQGLAGGYNEQFF.

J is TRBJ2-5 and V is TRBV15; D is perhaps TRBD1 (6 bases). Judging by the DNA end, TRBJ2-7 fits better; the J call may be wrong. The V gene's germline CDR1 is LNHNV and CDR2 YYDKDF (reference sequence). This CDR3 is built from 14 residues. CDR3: CATRRSQGRGEQYF. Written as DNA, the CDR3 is TGTGCCACCCGACGGAGTCAGGGGAGAGGCGAGCAGTACTTC.

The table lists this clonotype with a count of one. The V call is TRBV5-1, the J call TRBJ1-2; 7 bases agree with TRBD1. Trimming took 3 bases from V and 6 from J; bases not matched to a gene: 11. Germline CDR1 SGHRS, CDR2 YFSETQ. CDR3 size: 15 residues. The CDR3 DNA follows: TGCGCCAGCAGCTCCAACAGGGGCAGTATGAATGGCTACACCTTC. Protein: CASSSNRGSMNGYTF.

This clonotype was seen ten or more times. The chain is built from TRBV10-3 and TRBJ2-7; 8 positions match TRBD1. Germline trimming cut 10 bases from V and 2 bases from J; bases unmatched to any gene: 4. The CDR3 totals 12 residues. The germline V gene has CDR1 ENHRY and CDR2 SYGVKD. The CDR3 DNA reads TGTGCCACCCGGACAGGGCCCTACGAGCAGTACTTC. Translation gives CATRTGPYEQYF.

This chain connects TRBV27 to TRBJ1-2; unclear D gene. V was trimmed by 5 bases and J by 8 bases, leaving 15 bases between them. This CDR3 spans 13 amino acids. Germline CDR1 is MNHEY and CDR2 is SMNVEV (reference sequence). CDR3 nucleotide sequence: TGTGCCAGCAGTCCCGACCGTTTTGGAGGCTACACCTTC. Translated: CASSPDRFGGYTF.

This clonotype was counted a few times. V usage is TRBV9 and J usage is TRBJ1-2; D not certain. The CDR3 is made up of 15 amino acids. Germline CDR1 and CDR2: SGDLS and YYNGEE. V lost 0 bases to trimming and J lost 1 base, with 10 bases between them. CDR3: CASSVATGNNYGYTF. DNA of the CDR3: TGTGCCAGCAGCGTAGCCACGGGTAATAACTATGGCTACACCTTC.

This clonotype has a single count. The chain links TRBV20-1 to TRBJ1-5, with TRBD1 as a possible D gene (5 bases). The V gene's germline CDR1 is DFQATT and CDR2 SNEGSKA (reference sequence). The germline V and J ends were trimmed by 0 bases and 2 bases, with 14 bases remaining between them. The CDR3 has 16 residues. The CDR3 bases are TGCAGTGCTAGAGATTATAGTGGGGGTGGCAATCAGCCCCAGCATTTT. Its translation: CSARDYSGGGNQPQHF.